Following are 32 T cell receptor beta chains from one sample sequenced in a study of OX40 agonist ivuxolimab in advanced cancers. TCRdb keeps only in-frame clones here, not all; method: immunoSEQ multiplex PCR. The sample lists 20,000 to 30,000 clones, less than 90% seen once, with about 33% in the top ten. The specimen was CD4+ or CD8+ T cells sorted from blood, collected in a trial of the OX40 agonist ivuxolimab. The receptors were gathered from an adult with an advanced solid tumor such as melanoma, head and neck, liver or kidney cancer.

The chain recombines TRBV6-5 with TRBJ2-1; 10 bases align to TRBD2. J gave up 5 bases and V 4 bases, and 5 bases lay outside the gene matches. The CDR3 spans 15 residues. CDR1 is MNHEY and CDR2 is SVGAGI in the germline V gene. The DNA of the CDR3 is TGTGCCAGCAGTTTAGCGGGAGGACCCAACAATGAGCAGTTCTTC. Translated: CASSLAGGPNNEQFF.

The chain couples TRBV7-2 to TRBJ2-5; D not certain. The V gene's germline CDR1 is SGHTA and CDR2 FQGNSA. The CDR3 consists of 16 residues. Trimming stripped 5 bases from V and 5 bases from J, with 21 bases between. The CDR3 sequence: CASSLQPHRVAETQYF. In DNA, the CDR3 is TGTGCCAGCAGCCTACAACCCCACCGGGTCGCGGAGACCCAGTACTTC.

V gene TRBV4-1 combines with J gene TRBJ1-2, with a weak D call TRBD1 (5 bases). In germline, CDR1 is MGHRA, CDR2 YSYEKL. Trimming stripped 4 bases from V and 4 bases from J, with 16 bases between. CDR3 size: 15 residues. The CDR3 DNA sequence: TGCGCCAGCAGCCTCGCCCTGGGGGAGGGCTATGGCTACACCTTC. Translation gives CASSLALGEGYGYTF.

The CDR3 bases are TGTGCCAGCAGAATAGACAGGGGGCAATCACCCCTCCACTTT. Translated: CASRIDRGQSPLHF. The V and J genes are TRBV2 and TRBJ1-6; 10 bases match TRBD1. This CDR3 is built from 14 residues. V dropped 6 bases and J dropped 10; count of bases not matched to a gene: 6. Germline V gives CDR1 SNHLY, CDR2 FYNNEI.

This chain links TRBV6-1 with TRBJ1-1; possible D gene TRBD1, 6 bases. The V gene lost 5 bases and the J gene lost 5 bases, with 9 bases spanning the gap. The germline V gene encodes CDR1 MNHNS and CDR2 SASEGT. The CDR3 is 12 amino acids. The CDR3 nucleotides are TGTGCCAGCAGTTTTACAGGGACTGAAGCTTTCTTT. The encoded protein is CASSFTGTEAFF.

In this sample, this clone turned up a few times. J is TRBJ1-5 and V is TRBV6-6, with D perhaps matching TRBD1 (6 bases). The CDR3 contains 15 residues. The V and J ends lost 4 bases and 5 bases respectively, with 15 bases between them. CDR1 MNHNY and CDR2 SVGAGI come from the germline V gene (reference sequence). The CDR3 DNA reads TGTGCCAGCAGTTTAGGGTACAGGGAGGATCAGCCCCAGCATTTT. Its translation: CASSLGYREDQPQHF.

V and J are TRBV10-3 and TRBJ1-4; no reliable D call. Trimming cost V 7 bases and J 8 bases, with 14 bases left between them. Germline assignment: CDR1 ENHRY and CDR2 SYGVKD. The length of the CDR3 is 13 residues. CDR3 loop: CAITKVENEKLFF. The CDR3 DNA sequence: TGTGCCATCACCAAGGTGGAGAACGAAAAACTGTTTTTT.

The DNA of the CDR3 is TGTGCCAGCAGCTCCGTAGTCCGCTCTGGGGCCAACGTCCTGACTTTC. It is translated as CASSSVVRSGANVLTF. The genes are TRBV7-9 and TRBJ2-6, with D unresolved. Germline assignment: CDR1 SEHNR and CDR2 FQNEAQ (reference sequence). The germline V and J ends were trimmed by 4 bases and 0 bases, with 10 bases remaining between them. This CDR3 region has 16 residues.

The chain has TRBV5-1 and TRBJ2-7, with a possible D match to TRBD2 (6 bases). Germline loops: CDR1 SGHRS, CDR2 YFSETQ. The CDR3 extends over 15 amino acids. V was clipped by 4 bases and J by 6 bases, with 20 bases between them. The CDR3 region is CASSPGSGREAEQYF. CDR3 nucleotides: TGCGCCAGCAGCCCAGGGTCGGGCAGGGAGGCCGAGCAGTACTTC.

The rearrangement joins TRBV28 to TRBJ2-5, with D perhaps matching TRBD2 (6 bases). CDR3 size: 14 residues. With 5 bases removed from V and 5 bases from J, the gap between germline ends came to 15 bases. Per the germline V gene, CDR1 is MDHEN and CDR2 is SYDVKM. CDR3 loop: CASSRGVWGETQYF. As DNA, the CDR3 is TGTGCCAGCAGTCGCGGGGTTTGGGGCGAGACCCAGTACTTC.

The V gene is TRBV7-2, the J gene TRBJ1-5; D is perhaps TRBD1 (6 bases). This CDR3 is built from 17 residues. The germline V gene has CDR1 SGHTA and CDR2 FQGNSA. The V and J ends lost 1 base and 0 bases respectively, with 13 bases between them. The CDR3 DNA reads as TGTGCCAGCAGCTTAGACGCAGGGGAATATAGCAATCAGCCCCAGCATTTT. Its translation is CASSLDAGEYSNQPQHF.

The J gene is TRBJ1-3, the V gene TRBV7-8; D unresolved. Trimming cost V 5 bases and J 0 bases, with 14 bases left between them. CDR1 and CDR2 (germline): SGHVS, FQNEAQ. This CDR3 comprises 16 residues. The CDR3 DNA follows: TGTGCCAGCAGCGACAAAGCGAGGAGCTCTGGAAACACCATATATTTT. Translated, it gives CASSDKARSSGNTIYF.

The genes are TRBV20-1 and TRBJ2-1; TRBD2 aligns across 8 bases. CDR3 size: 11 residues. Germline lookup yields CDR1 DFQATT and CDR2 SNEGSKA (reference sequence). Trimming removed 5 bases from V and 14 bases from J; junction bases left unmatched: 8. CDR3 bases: TGCAGTGCTGTACGAGCGGGGGTGGAGTTCTTC. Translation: CSAVRAGVEFF.

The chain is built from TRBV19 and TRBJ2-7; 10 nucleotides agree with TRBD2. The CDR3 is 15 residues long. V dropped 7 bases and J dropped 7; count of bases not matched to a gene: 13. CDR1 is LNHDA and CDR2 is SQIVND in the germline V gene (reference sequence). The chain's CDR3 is CASNPRAGGAGEQYF. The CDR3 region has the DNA TGTGCCAGTAACCCTCGAGCGGGAGGGGCCGGGGAGCAGTACTTC.

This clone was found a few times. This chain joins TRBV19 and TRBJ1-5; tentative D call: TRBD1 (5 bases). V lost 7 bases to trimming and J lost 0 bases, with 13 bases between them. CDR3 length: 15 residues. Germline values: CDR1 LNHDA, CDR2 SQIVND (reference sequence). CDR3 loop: CASNEWGHSNQPQHF. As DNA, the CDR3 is TGTGCCAGTAACGAGTGGGGCCATAGCAATCAGCCCCAGCATTTT.

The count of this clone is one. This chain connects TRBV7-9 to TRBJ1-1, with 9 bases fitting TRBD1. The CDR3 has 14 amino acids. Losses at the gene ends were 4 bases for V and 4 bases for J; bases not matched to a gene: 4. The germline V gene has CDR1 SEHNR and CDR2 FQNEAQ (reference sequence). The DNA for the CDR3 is TGTGCCAGCAGCTCGGGACAGGGAGCCACTGAAGCTTTCTTT. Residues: CASSSGQGATEAFF.

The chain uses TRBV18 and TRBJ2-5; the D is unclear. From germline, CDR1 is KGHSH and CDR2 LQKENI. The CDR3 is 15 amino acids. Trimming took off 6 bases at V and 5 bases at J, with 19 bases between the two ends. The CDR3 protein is CASSLGVGIWETQYF. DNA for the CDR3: TGTGCCAGCTCCCTCGGTGTGGGGATATGGGAGACCCAGTACTTC. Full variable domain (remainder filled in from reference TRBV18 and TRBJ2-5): NAGVMQNPRHLVRRRGQEARLRCSPMKGHSHVYWYRQLPEEGLKFMVYLQKENIIDESGMPKERFSAEFPKEGPSILRIQQVVRGDSAAYFCASSLGVGIWETQYFGPGTRLLVL.

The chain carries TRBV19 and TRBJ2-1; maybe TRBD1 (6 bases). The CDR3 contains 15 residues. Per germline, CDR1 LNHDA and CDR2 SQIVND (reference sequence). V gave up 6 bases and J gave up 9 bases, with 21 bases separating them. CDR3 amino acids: CASSFPGTLIIEQFF. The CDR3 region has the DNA TGTGCCAGTAGCTTTCCCGGGACATTAATTATTGAGCAGTTCTTC.

The CDR3: CASSLSGNIQYF. The CDR3 DNA follows: TGTGCCAGCAGCTTAAGCGGAAACATTCAGTACTTC. This rearrangement joins TRBV7-8 to TRBJ2-4, with D possibly being TRBD2 (5 bases). Germline values: CDR1 SGHVS, CDR2 FQNEAQ. Trimming removed 2 bases from V and 6 bases from J, with 5 bases in between. This CDR3 region has 12 residues.

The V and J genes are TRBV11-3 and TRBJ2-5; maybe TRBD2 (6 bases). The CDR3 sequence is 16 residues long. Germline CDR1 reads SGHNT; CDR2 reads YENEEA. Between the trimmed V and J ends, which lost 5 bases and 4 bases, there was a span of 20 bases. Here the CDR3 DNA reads TGTGCCAGCAGCCCCTCCCCAGGGAGGACCAGAGAGACCCAGTACTTC. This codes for CASSPSPGRTRETQYF.

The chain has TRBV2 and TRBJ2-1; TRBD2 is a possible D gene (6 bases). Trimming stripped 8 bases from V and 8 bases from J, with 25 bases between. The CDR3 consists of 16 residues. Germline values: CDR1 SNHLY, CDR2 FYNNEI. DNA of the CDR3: TGTGCCAGCGAGGGAGGCTCCCTTGGATGGGGCGATGAGCAGTTCTTC. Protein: CASEGGSLGWGDEQFF.

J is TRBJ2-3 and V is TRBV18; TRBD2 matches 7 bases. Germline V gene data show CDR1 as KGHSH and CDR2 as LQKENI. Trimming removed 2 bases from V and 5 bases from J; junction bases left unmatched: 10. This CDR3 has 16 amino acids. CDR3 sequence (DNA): TGTGCCAGCTCACCATTCACGGGAGGTCTTCGAGATACGCAGTATTTT. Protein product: CASSPFTGGLRDTQYF. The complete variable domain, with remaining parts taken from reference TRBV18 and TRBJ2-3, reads NAGVMQNPRHLVRRRGQEARLRCSPMKGHSHVYWYRQLPEEGLKFMVYLQKENIIDESGMPKERFSAEFPKEGPSILRIQQVVRGDSAAYFCASSPFTGGLRDTQYFGPGTRLTVL.

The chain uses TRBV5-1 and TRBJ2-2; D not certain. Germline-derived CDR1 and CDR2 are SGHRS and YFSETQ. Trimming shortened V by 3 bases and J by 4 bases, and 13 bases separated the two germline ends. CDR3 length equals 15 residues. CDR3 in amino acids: CASSSLQESTGELFF. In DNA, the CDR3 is TGCGCCAGCAGCTCGCTGCAGGAGTCCACCGGGGAGCTGTTTTTT. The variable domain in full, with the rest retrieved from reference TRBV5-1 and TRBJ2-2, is KAGVTQTPRYLIKTRGQQVTLSCSPISGHRSVSWYQQTPGQGLQFLFEYFSETQRNKGNFPGRFSGRQFSNSRSEMNVSTLELGDSALYLCASSSLQESTGELFFGEGSRLTVL.

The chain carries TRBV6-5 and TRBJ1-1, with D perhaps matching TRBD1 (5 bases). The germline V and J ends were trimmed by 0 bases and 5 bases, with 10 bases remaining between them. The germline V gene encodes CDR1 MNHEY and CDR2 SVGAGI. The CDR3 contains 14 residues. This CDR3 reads CASSYSSKGTEAFF. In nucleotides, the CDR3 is TGTGCCAGCAGTTACTCGAGTAAGGGGACTGAAGCTTTCTTT.

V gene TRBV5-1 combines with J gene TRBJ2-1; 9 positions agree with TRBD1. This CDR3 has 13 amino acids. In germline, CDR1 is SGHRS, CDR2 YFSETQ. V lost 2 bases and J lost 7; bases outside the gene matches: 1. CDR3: CASSLGQGNEQFF. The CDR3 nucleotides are TGCGCCAGCAGCTTAGGACAGGGGAATGAGCAGTTCTTC. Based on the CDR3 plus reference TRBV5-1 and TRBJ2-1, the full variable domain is KAGVTQTPRYLIKTRGQQVTLSCSPISGHRSVSWYQQTPGQGLQFLFEYFSETQRNKGNFPGRFSGRQFSNSRSEMNVSTLELGDSALYLCASSLGQGNEQFFGPGTRLTVL.

The CDR3, as DNA: TGTGCCAGCAGTCCGCCTGGGAATACGCAGTATTTT. The encoded protein is CASSPPGNTQYF. V gene TRBV6-5 combines with J gene TRBJ2-3; no firm D call. Germline V lookup: CDR1 MNHEY, CDR2 SVGAGI. The CDR3 has 12 amino acids. Trimming pared 5 bases from V and 7 bases from J, leaving 10 bases between.

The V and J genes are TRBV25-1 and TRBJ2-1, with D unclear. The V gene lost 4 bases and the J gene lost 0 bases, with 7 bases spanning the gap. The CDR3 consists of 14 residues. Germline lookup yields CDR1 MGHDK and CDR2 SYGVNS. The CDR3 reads CASSGYGSYNEQFF. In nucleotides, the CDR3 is TGTGCCAGCAGTGGTTACGGCTCCTACAATGAGCAGTTCTTC. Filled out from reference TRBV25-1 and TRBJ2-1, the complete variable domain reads EADIYQTPRYLVIGTGKKITLECSQTMGHDKMYWYQQDPGMELHLIHYSYGVNSTEKGDLSSESTVSRIRTEHFPLTLESARPSHTSQYLCASSGYGSYNEQFFGPGTRLTVL.

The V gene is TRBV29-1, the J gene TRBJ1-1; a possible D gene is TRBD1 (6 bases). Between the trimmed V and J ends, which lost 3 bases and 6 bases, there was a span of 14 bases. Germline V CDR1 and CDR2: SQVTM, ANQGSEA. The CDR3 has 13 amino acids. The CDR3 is CSVDIGGGAEAFF. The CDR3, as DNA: TGCAGCGTTGACATAGGGGGGGGCGCTGAAGCTTTCTTT. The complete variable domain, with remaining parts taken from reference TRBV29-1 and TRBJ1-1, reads SAVISQKPSRDICQRGTSLTIQCQVDSQVTMMFWYRQQPGQSLTLIATANQGSEATYESGFVIDKFPISRPNLTFSTLTVSNMSPEDSSIYLCSVDIGGGAEAFFGQGTRLTVV.

CDR3 amino acids: CASSVGTYTDTQYF. The CDR3 region has the DNA TGTGCCAGTAGCGTTGGGACTTACACAGATACGCAGTATTTT. The chain has TRBV19 and TRBJ2-3, with D possibly TRBD2 on 6 matching bases. Germline V CDR1 and CDR2: LNHDA, SQIVND (reference sequence). The V gene lost 6 bases and the J gene lost 2 bases, with 12 bases spanning the gap. This CDR3 has 14 residues. Looking up the rest from reference TRBV19 and TRBJ2-3 gives the full variable domain: DGGITQSPKYLFRKEGQNVTLSCEQNLNHDAMYWYRQDPGQGLRLIYYSQIVNDFQKGDIAEGYSVSREKKESFPLTVTSAQKNPTAFYLCASSVGTYTDTQYFGPGTRLTVL.

Here the CDR3 DNA reads TGCGCCAGCAGCTTGGGCCCACTCGAGTATGAGCAGTTCTTC. Protein sequence: CASSLGPLEYEQFF. The chain carries TRBV5-1 and TRBJ2-1; D unclear. The V end lost 0 bases, the J end lost 8 bases, and 12 bases lay between the germline ends. The CDR3 consists of 14 residues. Germline CDR1 reads SGHRS; CDR2 reads YFSETQ.

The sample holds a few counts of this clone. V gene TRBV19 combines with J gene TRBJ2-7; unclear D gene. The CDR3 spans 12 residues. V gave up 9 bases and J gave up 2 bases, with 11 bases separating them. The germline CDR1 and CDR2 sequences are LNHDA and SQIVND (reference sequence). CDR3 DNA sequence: TGTGCCAGCAGGTCTCCGACCTACGAGCAGTACTTC. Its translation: CASRSPTYEQYF.

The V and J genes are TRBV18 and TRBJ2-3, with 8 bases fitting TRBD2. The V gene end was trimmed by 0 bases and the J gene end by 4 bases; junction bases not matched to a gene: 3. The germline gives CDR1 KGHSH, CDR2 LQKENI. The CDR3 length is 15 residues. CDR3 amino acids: CASSPPGGRSDTQYF. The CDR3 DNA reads TGTGCCAGCTCACCACCGGGCGGGAGGTCAGATACGCAGTATTTT.